The 20 T cell receptor beta chains in this list originate from one sample, sequenced in a study of graft-versus-host responses after intestinal transplantation. No antigen has been identified for these receptors. The protocol was immunoSEQ multiplex PCR, while the TCRdb copy is restricted to in-frame clones and leaves out a portion. The sample has tens of thousands of clones, more than 85% seen once. The material sequenced was unstimulated CD8+ T cells sorted from spleen or lymph node cells, taken before intestinal transplant. The receptors originated from a human donor who received an intestinal transplant.

The V call is TRBV7-2, the J call TRBJ2-4, with 9 bases fitting TRBD2. V was clipped by 2 bases and J by 8 bases; unmatched bases: 10. Germline CDR1 reads SGHTA; CDR2 reads FQGNSA. The CDR3 runs to 16 residues. The CDR3 DNA is TGTGCCAGCAGCTTATCGGCGGGAGGGCCGGGGGACATTCAGTACTTC. As protein: CASSLSAGGPGDIQYF.

This chain joins TRBV6-5 and TRBJ1-1; 8 bases are a match to TRBD1. The germline V gene has CDR1 MNHEY and CDR2 SVGAGI. CDR3 length: 15 residues. Losses at the gene ends were 7 bases for V and 1 base for J; bases not matched to a gene: 8. The CDR3 is CASNNRGGRNTEAFF. CDR3 in DNA: TGTGCCAGCAACAACAGGGGGGGGAGGAACACTGAAGCTTTCTTT.

This chain uses TRBV27 with TRBJ2-5, with 7 nucleotides matching TRBD2. Germline V gene lookup returns CDR1 MNHEY and CDR2 SMNVEV (reference sequence). This CDR3 is built from 15 residues. J lost 5 bases, V lost 2 bases, and 8 bases had no gene match. This CDR3 is CASSLGGGRWETQYF. CDR3 sequence (DNA): TGTGCCAGCAGTTTAGGGGGAGGGAGGTGGGAGACCCAGTACTTC.

The gene calls are TRBV27 and TRBJ1-1; 10 bases line up with TRBD1. Germline values: CDR1 MNHEY, CDR2 SMNVEV (reference sequence). The CDR3 consists of 16 residues. The junction had 11 bases not matched to a gene; V was cut back by 6 bases and J by 4 bases. This CDR3 reads CASSPGQGTWGTEAFF. The CDR3 nucleotides read TGTGCCAGCAGCCCGGGACAGGGGACTTGGGGCACTGAAGCTTTCTTT.

The chain recombines TRBV13 with TRBJ2-7; D is undetermined. CDR1 is PRHDT, CDR2 FYEKMQ, per germline (reference sequence). This CDR3 is 13 amino acids long. With 2 bases removed from V and 1 base from J, the gap between germline ends came to 6 bases. This CDR3 reads CASSLRQSYEQYF. DNA of the CDR3: TGTGCCAGCAGCTTACGCCAGTCCTACGAGCAGTACTTC.

V is TRBV7-6 and J is TRBJ2-1; D is perhaps TRBD2 (6 bases). The CDR3 contains 11 residues. V shed 8 bases and J shed 8 bases, with 10 bases lying between them. CDR1 is SGHVS and CDR2 is FNYEAQ in the germline V gene. CDR3 residues: CASGGLHEQFF. DNA of the CDR3: TGTGCCAGCGGCGGACTACATGAGCAGTTCTTC.

The table lists this clone with a count of one. V and J are TRBV6-1 and TRBJ1-5; D gene ambiguous. Deletions cut 7 bases from V and 1 base from J, with 8 bases between. Germline V lookup: CDR1 MNHNS, CDR2 SASEGT. The CDR3 runs to 13 residues. CDR3 nucleotide sequence: TGTGCCAGCACCCTCCTGAGCAATCAGCCCCAGCATTTT. This sequence encodes CASTLLSNQPQHF.

The chain couples TRBV7-9 to TRBJ2-2; 9 nucleotides align to TRBD1. V trimming: 5 bases; J trimming: 6 bases; junction bases outside the gene matches: 13. Per the germline V gene, CDR1 is SEHNR and CDR2 is FQNEAQ (reference sequence). The CDR3 runs 17 residues. The CDR3 here is CASSAIGQGWASGELFF. The CDR3 coding sequence is TGTGCCAGCAGCGCGATAGGACAGGGGTGGGCTTCCGGGGAGCTGTTTTTT.

V and J are TRBV4-1 and TRBJ2-1; possibly TRBD1 for D (6 bases). The CDR3 has 14 amino acids. Trimming removed 0 bases from V and 9 bases from J, with 12 bases in between. Germline V CDR1 and CDR2: MGHRA, YSYEKL. CDR3 sequence reads: CASSQEAGVREQFF. The DNA for the CDR3 is TGCGCCAGCAGCCAAGAGGCAGGGGTACGTGAGCAGTTCTTC.

This clone is a singleton in its sample. The chain recombines TRBV6-5 with TRBJ2-5; the D is unclear. V was pared by 7 bases and J by 1 base, with 16 bases between. CDR1 is MNHEY, CDR2 SVGAGI, per germline. The CDR3 sequence is 15 residues long. The CDR3 region is CASTLWQDGQETQYF. CDR3 DNA: TGTGCCAGCACCCTATGGCAGGATGGCCAAGAGACCCAGTACTTC.

The chain joins TRBV7-6 to TRBJ2-3; 14 bases agree with TRBD2. CDR1 and CDR2 from the germline V gene are SGHVS and FNYEAQ. The junction had 12 bases not matched to a gene; V was cut back by 2 bases and J by 5 bases. The CDR3 is 19 residues long. The CDR3 DNA sequence: TGTGCCAGCAGCTTAAGGCCCGGGGCTGGACTAGCGGGGGGAGATACGCAGTATTTT. Protein sequence: CASSLRPGAGLAGGDTQYF.

This clone has only one observation. The chain joins TRBV4-1 to TRBJ2-5, with 7 bases identical to TRBD1. Germline loops: CDR1 MGHRA, CDR2 YSYEKL. The CDR3 consists of 16 residues. V lost 1 base, J lost 4 bases, and 9 bases stayed unmatched. The CDR3 reads CASSQGRQGRRETQYF. The DNA for the CDR3 is TGCGCCAGCAGCCAAGGTAGACAGGGACGGAGAGAGACCCAGTACTTC.

This clone was observed a single time. The chain recombines TRBV12-5 with TRBJ2-7; no firm D call. The CDR3 loop spans 12 amino acids. Germline CDR1 and CDR2: LGHNT and FRNRAP. V shed 6 bases and J shed 5 bases, with 11 bases lying between them. The CDR3: CASGPVGDEQYF. The CDR3 DNA follows: TGTGCTAGTGGACCGGTTGGTGACGAGCAGTACTTC.

V and J are TRBV10-2 and TRBJ2-1; 10 nucleotides match TRBD2. Germline-derived CDR1 and CDR2 are WSHSY and SAAADI. V gave up 3 bases and J gave up 3 bases; unmatched junction bases: 20. The CDR3 consists of 21 residues. CDR3 sequence: CASSDWAGGGSGRSFYNEQFF. As DNA, the CDR3 is TGCGCCAGCAGTGATTGGGCAGGCGGTGGTAGCGGGAGGAGTTTCTACAATGAGCAGTTCTTC.

The chain recombines TRBV5-5 with TRBJ2-7, with 10 positions matching TRBD1. The CDR3 has 15 residues. Germline CDR1 reads SGHKS; CDR2 reads YYEKEE (reference sequence). V gave up 1 base and J gave up 2 bases; unmatched junction bases: 3. CDR3 amino acids: CASSLRQGAAYEQYF. The CDR3 DNA follows: TGTGCCAGCAGCTTGCGACAGGGGGCCGCCTACGAGCAGTACTTC.

The rearrangement uses TRBV5-6 and TRBJ2-3, with D possibly TRBD2 on 6 matching bases. CDR3 size: 15 residues. Germline V lookup: CDR1 SGHDT, CDR2 YYEEEE. V gave up 4 bases and J gave up 2 bases, with 14 bases separating them. CDR3 sequence (DNA): TGTGCCAGCAGCCCCACGGGCGGGACCACAGATACGCAGTATTTT. Its protein product is CASSPTGGTTDTQYF.

This clone came up a few times. The chain links TRBV6-1 to TRBJ1-6; maybe TRBD1 (5 bases). Trimming removed 6 bases at V and 10 bases at J, with 7 bases between. Germline V gene data show CDR1 as MNHNS and CDR2 as SASEGT. The CDR3 has 11 residues. The CDR3 is CASRGHSPLHF. The CDR3 DNA reads as TGTGCCAGCAGGGGGCACTCACCCCTCCACTTT.

This CDR3 is CSISGTRGTDTQYF. The DNA for the CDR3 is TGCAGCATAAGCGGGACTAGAGGCACAGATACGCAGTATTTT. V and J are TRBV29-1 and TRBJ2-3, with 8 bases identical to TRBD2. The ends lost 8 bases at V and 1 base at J; junction bases unmatched: 8. The CDR3 loop spans 14 amino acids. Germline V CDR1 and CDR2: SQVTM, ANQGSEA.

This clone showed up just once. The CDR3 here is CASSFRTRRGAASYEQYF. Written as DNA, the CDR3 is TGTGCCAGCAGCTTCCGAACCCGGCGCGGGGCAGCTTCCTACGAGCAGTACTTC. This chain connects TRBV7-2 to TRBJ2-7, with a possible D match to TRBD2 (6 bases). CDR3 length: 18 residues. Germline V gene sequence: CDR1 SGHTA, CDR2 FQGNSA. Between the trimmed V and J ends, which lost 3 bases and 1 base, there was a span of 22 bases.

V and J are TRBV9 and TRBJ2-3, with D tentatively TRBD2 (5 bases). The CDR3 covers 12 residues. The germline V gene encodes CDR1 SGDLS and CDR2 YYNGEE. Trimming removed 3 bases at V and 8 bases at J, with 10 bases between. The CDR3 sequence: CASSGMEATQYF. For the CDR3, the DNA is TGTGCCAGCAGCGGGATGGAGGCTACGCAGTATTTT.